This T cell receptor beta chain was obtained from a study of T-cell memory formation after mild COVID-19. Study overall: TCR clusters showed largely donor specificity.

TCRdb analysed the 5' RACE reads with MiXCR anew, one entry per CDR3 protein. The table includes roughly 110,000 distinct CDR3 sequences, 9.5% to 15% detected once. This clonotype was seen only a few times. The antigen remains unidentified. Study results and caveats: Pre-infection memory showed some responding clones, and this suggested that cross-reactive memory joined. Day 37-peaking second-wave clones had unconfirmed SARS-CoV-2 specificity. Clones that shrank (day 15 to 85) were balanced CD4/CD8, whereas later expanders leaned CD4+.

The CDR3 is 14 amino acids. Trimming took off 5 bases at V and 5 bases at J, with 14 bases between the two ends. The sample comprised PBMCs or a T cell subset sorted from them (not recorded which). V usage is TRBV12-3 or TRBV12-4 and J usage is TRBJ2-3; a possible D gene is TRBD2 (7 bases). The receptor comes from an adult woman who had mild COVID-19 (a few samples of this study predate the infection). Cell type and time point are not known. The CDR3 region is CASSPTGRGDTQYF. CDR3 sequence (DNA): TGTGCCAGCAGTCCAACAGGGAGGGGAGATACGCAGTATTTT.